The sample holds a few counts of the clone carrying this T cell receptor (beta chain). Its target is not known. The data belong to a study of graft-versus-host responses after intestinal transplantation. Study at large: All recipients were transplanted with multivisceral, liver-intestinal, or isolated intestinal grafts.

Assay used: immunoSEQ multiplex PCR; TCRdb lists only in-frame clones, some missing. The sample records about 100,000 clones, roughly nine tenths being singletons. Study results and caveats: Recipient marrow harbored GvH clones, some of which surfaced first in ileum or blood.

The CDR3 has 16 residues. Germline CDR1 reads SGHRS; CDR2 reads YFSETQ. V lost 6 bases to trimming and J lost 5 bases; unmatched junction nucleotides: 13. V and J are TRBV5-1 and TRBJ2-5; 10 nucleotides match TRBD1. The sample consisted of unstimulated CD4+ T cells sorted from spleen or lymph node cells, taken before transplant. This TCR was recovered from a human donor who was the organ donor for an intestinal transplant. CDR3 sequence reads: CASTTTGTGVGETQYF. The CDR3 DNA sequence: TGCGCCAGCACCACAACCGGGACAGGGGTCGGCGAGACCCAGTACTTC.